The 29 T cell receptor beta chains below come from one sample, sequenced in a study of cytomegalovirus exposure and HLA in healthy donors. The primer mix had 60 Vbeta and 13 Jbeta primers. Produced via immunoSEQ multiplex PCR; TCRdb's table is partial and in-frame only. The sample lists about 190,000 clones; approximately 88% were seen once. Input material: PBMCs. The receptors shown here come from a boy aged 2 to 9 in good health and CMV-seronegative.

The table lists this clone with a few counts. The chain carries TRBV10-2 and TRBJ2-5, with D unresolved. The J call could be wrong; TRBJ2-7 is a better fit for the DNA end. Germline CDR1 reads WSHSY; CDR2 reads SAAADI. The CDR3 extends over 11 amino acids. CDR3 coding DNA: TGCGCCAGCAAAAACTCCTACGAGCAGTACTTC. Residues: CASKNSYEQYF.

This clone was counted once. The chain combines TRBV4-1 with TRBJ2-5; TRBD1 aligns across 10 bases. The V gene's germline CDR1 is MGHRA and CDR2 YSYEKL. The length of the CDR3 is 16 residues. J was trimmed by 4 bases and V by 3 bases; bases with no gene match: 8. The CDR3 DNA follows: TGCGCCAGCAGCCATGTCGGGACAGGGGATCCAGAGACCCAGTACTTC. This translates into CASSHVGTGDPETQYF.

This chain connects TRBV5-6 to TRBJ1-2; tentative D call: TRBD1 (6 bases). The CDR3 runs to 13 residues. Germline V lookup: CDR1 SGHDT, CDR2 YYEEEE. V dropped 1 base and J dropped 8 bases, with 12 bases sitting between them. CDR3 in DNA: TGTGCCAGCAGCTTGACAGGGTCGGGAGGCTACACCTTC. It encodes CASSLTGSGGYTF.

Remarks on this clone: This CDR3 is also generated by other DNA sequences in the sample. J is TRBJ2-1 and V is TRBV5-1, with 10 bases aligning to TRBD2. This CDR3 spans 14 amino acids. The germline CDR1 and CDR2 sequences are SGHRS and YFSETQ. The J segment lost 4 bases and the V segment lost 2 bases, leaving 0 bases of the junction unmatched. CDR3 sequence (DNA): TGCGCCAGCAGCTTACTAGCGGGGTACAATGAGCAGTTCTTC. Translated, it gives CASSLLAGYNEQFF.

The V call is TRBV10-3, the J call TRBJ2-1, with 8 bases identical to TRBD2. Germline CDR1 reads ENHRY; CDR2 reads SYGVKD. The CDR3 is 15 residues long. The V gene end was trimmed by 7 bases and the J gene end by 7 bases; junction bases not matched to a gene: 12. The CDR3 reads CAITSAREGLNEQFF. The CDR3 region has the DNA TGTGCCATCACCTCCGCACGGGAGGGCCTTAATGAGCAGTTCTTC.

The sample holds a few counts of this clone. This rearrangement joins TRBV7-9 to TRBJ1-1; 7 bases fit TRBD1. The V segment lost 6 bases and the J segment 1 base; nucleotides outside the gene matches: 8. Per the germline V gene, CDR1 is SEHNR and CDR2 is FQNEAQ (reference sequence). There are 15 residues in the CDR3. The CDR3 sequence: CASRKGGFGNTEAFF. The CDR3 nucleotides are TGTGCCAGCAGGAAAGGGGGCTTCGGGAACACTGAAGCTTTCTTT.

The J gene is TRBJ2-5, the V gene TRBV4-3, with 11 bases fitting TRBD2. The V segment lost 0 bases and the J segment 5 bases; nucleotides outside the gene matches: 11. This CDR3 contains 18 residues. Germline lookup yields CDR1 LGHNA and CDR2 YSLEER. The CDR3 loop reads CASSQDWRLAGSRETQYF. CDR3 coding DNA: TGCGCCAGCAGCCAAGATTGGCGACTAGCGGGAAGTAGGGAGACCCAGTACTTC.

The rearrangement joins TRBV30 to TRBJ1-1, with no clear D. Germline V CDR1 and CDR2: GTSNPN, SVGIG (reference sequence). Trimming removed 3 bases from V and 4 bases from J, with 12 bases in between. The CDR3 spans 13 residues. The CDR3 DNA is TGTGCCTGGAGGGTCCCCAGCGGCACTGAAGCTTTCTTT. This sequence encodes CAWRVPSGTEAFF.

CDR3: CASSFWGQGVRETQYF. The CDR3 nucleotides are TGTGCCAGCAGCTTCTGGGGACAGGGGGTCCGAGAGACCCAGTACTTC. The chain has TRBV5-6 and TRBJ2-5; TRBD1 matches at 11 bases. Losses at the gene ends were 2 bases for V and 4 bases for J; bases not matched to a gene: 7. The CDR3 extends over 16 amino acids. From germline, CDR1 is SGHDT and CDR2 YYEEEE.

This rearrangement joins TRBV30 to TRBJ2-4, with TRBD2 identical over 14 bases. V dropped 0 bases and J dropped 7; count of bases not matched to a gene: 5. There are 16 residues in the CDR3. CDR1 is GTSNPN and CDR2 is SVGIG in the germline V gene (reference sequence). The CDR3 loop is CAWSVPGTSGGNIQYF. The CDR3 nucleotides are TGTGCCTGGAGTGTACCCGGGACTAGCGGGGGTAACATTCAGTACTTC.

This clone occurred a few times. At one end the junction does not follow the germline gene, possibly because of a read error. The V gene is TRBV27, the J gene TRBJ2-7; 7 bases agree with TRBD2. Germline V gene data show CDR1 as MNHEY and CDR2 as SMNVEV (reference sequence). The CDR3 extends over 10 amino acids. DNA for the CDR3: TGTGCCAGCAGTAACCGGGACTATGCTTTC. Amino acids: CASSNRDYAF.

The rearrangement joins TRBV4-1 to TRBJ2-1; D may be TRBD2 (6 bases). CDR3 size: 17 residues. Between the trimmed V and J ends, which lost 7 bases and 1 base, there was a span of 20 bases. Germline-derived CDR1 and CDR2 are MGHRA and YSYEKL. The CDR3 is CASISHPRGASYNEQFF. CDR3 DNA: TGCGCCAGCATCTCGCACCCCCGCGGGGCATCCTACAATGAGCAGTTCTTC.

This sequence joins TRBV4-2 and TRBJ2-7, with a possible D match to TRBD1 (6 bases). The V gene's germline CDR1 is LGHNA and CDR2 YNFKEQ. The ends were cut back, 4 bases at V and 7 bases at J, with 8 bases in the middle. CDR3 length: 11 residues. The CDR3 DNA reads TGTGCCAGCAGCCGTGACAGGGAGCAGTACTTC. As protein: CASSRDREQYF.

This chain joins TRBV2 and TRBJ2-5, with no clear D. The CDR3 covers 11 residues. CDR1 SNHLY and CDR2 FYNNEI come from the germline V gene. Trimming removed 8 bases from V and 5 bases from J, with 9 bases in between. DNA of the CDR3: TGTGCCAGCTCGGTGTTGGAGACCCAGTACTTC. Translated: CASSVLETQYF.

The V call is TRBV7-6, the J call TRBJ2-5; 7 nucleotides line up with TRBD1. The tail of the sequence fits TRBJ2-7 better, so the J call may be wrong. The germline gives CDR1 SGHVS, CDR2 FNYEAQ. The CDR3 consists of 14 residues. The CDR3 DNA is TGTGCCAGCGGGGGAACAGGGGTTTCCTACGAGCAGTACTTC. Its translation: CASGGTGVSYEQYF.

With regard to this clone: At one boundary the junction diverges from the germline segment, which might be a read error. The chain carries TRBV7-7 and TRBJ2-3, with 10 nucleotides matching TRBD2. Germline V gene data show CDR1 as SSHAT and CDR2 as FNYEAQ (reference sequence). The CDR3 sequence is 16 residues long. CDR3 sequence (DNA): TGTGCTAGCAGCCCAGGACTAGCGGTAGGAGCAGATACGCAGTATTTT. Translating it yields CASSPGLAVGADTQYF. Combining the CDR3 with reference TRBV7-7 and TRBJ2-3 gives the whole variable domain GAGVSQSPRYKVTKRGQDVTLRCDPISSHATLYWYQQALGQGPEFLTYFNYEAQPDKSGLPSDRFSAERPEGSISTLTIQRTEQRDSAMYRCASSPGLAVGADTQYFGPGTRLTVL.

The J gene is TRBJ1-6, the V gene TRBV5-4; TRBD1 aligns across 11 bases. CDR3 length equals 16 residues. V was clipped by 5 bases and J by 6 bases; unmatched bases: 7. CDR1 is SGHNT and CDR2 is YYREEE in the germline V gene (reference sequence). CDR3: CASRSGTGGSNSPLHF. The CDR3 DNA follows: TGTGCCAGCAGATCCGGGACAGGGGGGAGTAATTCACCCCTCCACTTT. The complete variable domain, with remaining parts taken from reference TRBV5-4 and TRBJ1-6, reads ETGVTQSPTHLIKTRGQQVTLRCSSQSGHNTVSWYQQALGQGPQFIFQYYREEENGRGNFPPRFSGLQFPNYSSELNVNALELDDSALYLCASRSGTGGSNSPLHFGNGTRLTVT.

V is TRBV2 and J is TRBJ2-5; 8 bases agree with TRBD2. V dropped 6 bases and J dropped 2; count of bases not matched to a gene: 8. Germline values: CDR1 SNHLY, CDR2 FYNNEI. The CDR3 totals 15 residues. CDR3 nucleotide sequence: TGTGCCAGCAGCGACACGGGGACTAGTCAAGAGACCCAGTACTTC. It yields the protein CASSDTGTSQETQYF.

The table lists this clone with a count of one. The J gene is TRBJ2-7, the V gene TRBV11-2; 7 bases are shared with TRBD1. Unmatched junction bases numbered 10, after V lost 4 bases and J lost 4 bases. The CDR3 spans 15 residues. Germline-derived CDR1 and CDR2 are SGHAT and FQNNGV. CDR3 amino acids: CASSSLTGVSYEQYF. CDR3 DNA: TGTGCCAGCAGCTCATTAACAGGGGTCTCGTACGAGCAGTACTTC.

CDR3 sequence reads: CASRERVVGDTGELFF. The CDR3 nucleotides are TGTGCCAGCAGGGAAAGAGTCGTCGGGGACACCGGGGAGCTGTTTTTT. V is TRBV2 and J is TRBJ2-2, with a tentative D call TRBD2 (5 bases). CDR3 length: 16 amino acids. Germline V gives CDR1 SNHLY, CDR2 FYNNEI. V lost 6 bases and J 3 bases, leaving 17 bases between the germline ends.

This clone turned up a few times. This chain uses TRBV30 with TRBJ1-2; 8 nucleotides agree with TRBD1. V was pared by 2 bases and J by 8 bases, with 7 bases of the junction left unmatched. The CDR3 extends over 13 amino acids. The germline V gene encodes CDR1 GTSNPN and CDR2 SVGIG (reference sequence). CDR3 protein: CAWSQDRGGGYTF. The DNA for the CDR3 is TGTGCCTGGAGTCAAGACAGGGGTGGGGGCTACACCTTC.

V gene TRBV7-9 combines with J gene TRBJ1-2; D is perhaps TRBD1 (5 bases). CDR1 SEHNR and CDR2 FQNEAQ come from the germline V gene (reference sequence). V was clipped by 0 bases and J by 5 bases, with 10 bases between them. This CDR3 spans 14 amino acids. The CDR3 loop reads CASSLAVGTYGYTF. For the CDR3, the DNA is TGTGCCAGCAGCTTAGCGGTCGGGACTTATGGCTACACCTTC.

The CDR3: CSVIGVEARSNTEAFF. DNA of the CDR3: TGCAGCGTTATCGGTGTTGAGGCCAGATCGAACACTGAAGCTTTCTTT. This rearrangement joins TRBV29-1 to TRBJ1-1; no reliable D call. Germline V gene lookup returns CDR1 SQVTM and CDR2 ANQGSEA. CDR3 length: 16 residues. V lost 5 bases and J 1 base, leaving 20 bases between the germline ends. The full variable domain, in which reference TRBV29-1 and TRBJ1-1 provide the parts outside the CDR3, is SAVISQKPSRDICQRGTSLTIQCQVDSQVTMMFWYRQQPGQSLTLIATANQGSEATYESGFVIDKFPISRPNLTFSTLTVSNMSPEDSSIYLCSVIGVEARSNTEAFFGQGTRLTVV.

This clone was seen more than once but under ten times. The rearrangement links TRBV25-1 to TRBJ2-7, with TRBD2 matching over 8 bases. CDR1 and CDR2 from the germline V gene are MGHDK and SYGVNS. The CDR3 loop spans 14 amino acids. With 8 bases clipped from V and 1 base from J, the junction kept 7 bases outside the gene matches. The chain's CDR3 is CASRGTSGSYEQYF. For the CDR3, the DNA is TGTGCCAGCCGCGGAACTAGCGGTTCCTACGAGCAGTACTTC.

The chain couples TRBV7-2 to TRBJ2-3; 7 bases map to TRBD2. Germline CDR1 is SGHTA and CDR2 is FQGNSA. V lost 5 bases, J lost 2 bases, and 7 bases stayed unmatched. The CDR3 is made up of 15 amino acids. The CDR3 bases are TGTGCCAGCAGCGCAACGGCGGGGGACACAGATACGCAGTATTTT. Translated, it gives CASSATAGDTDTQYF.

V and J are TRBV9 and TRBJ2-1; D perhaps matches TRBD2 (5 bases). Germline V CDR1 and CDR2: SGDLS, YYNGEE. This CDR3 has 17 residues. V gave up 0 bases and J gave up 7 bases, with 20 bases separating them. CDR3 DNA: TGTGCCAGCAGCGTAGCATCGGTCCAGACTATCCTAAATGAGCAGTTCTTC. This sequence encodes CASSVASVQTILNEQFF.

As regards this clone: The same CDR3 is also encoded by other DNA sequences in this sample. V is TRBV7-9 and J is TRBJ1-1; 9 positions match TRBD1. This CDR3 comprises 14 residues. J was trimmed by 4 bases and V by 5 bases; bases with no gene match: 5. Germline CDR1 is SEHNR and CDR2 is FQNEAQ (reference sequence). The CDR3 protein is CASSRDRGFTEAFF. CDR3 nucleotide sequence: TGTGCCAGCAGCCGAGACAGGGGGTTCACTGAAGCTTTCTTT.

The CDR3 nucleotides read TGTGCCAGCAGCTTAGCCGAGTACGAGCAGTACTTC. This codes for CASSLAEYEQYF. This chain links TRBV7-9 with TRBJ2-7; no reliable D call. Germline CDR1 and CDR2: SEHNR and FQNEAQ (reference sequence). Trimming left V 0 bases short and J 4 bases short, with 4 bases between. The CDR3 is 12 residues long.

The chain recombines TRBV21-1 with TRBJ1-1; the DNA was not used to check the table's D call, TRBD1. TRBV21-1 is a known pseudogene. The CDR3 length is 15 residues. The chain's CDR3 is CASSTDSGGNTEAFF. CDR3 sequence (DNA): TGTGCCAGCAGCACTGATTCAGGGGGCAACACTGAAGCTTTCTTT.